This T cell receptor (beta chain) was found in a study of identical twins. A universal primer site was incorporated via template switching, and the cDNA contained unique molecular identifiers. Each CDR3 protein gets one entry after TCRdb re-called the 5' RACE reads with MiXCR. Among roughly 260,000 distinct CDR3 sequences, 7.5% were seen once, and the ten largest hold approximately 5.4%. The CDR3 extends over 15 amino acids. Germline lookup yields CDR1 SQVTM and CDR2 ANQGSEA. Germline trimming cut 6 bases from V and 0 bases from J; bases unmatched to any gene: 5. This clonotype was detected many times. The antigen is not known. Study-level results: The study found weaker excess twin sharing in beta out-of-frame sequences. In cord blood, abundant beta clonotypes had fewer insertions; memory showed no trend.

The data also belong to a second study, concerning yellow fever vaccine responses in identical twins.

The TCR was taken from a woman aged 18 to 35 in good health. The sequencing input was CD8+ T cells sorted from blood. The chain recombines TRBV29-1 with TRBJ2-4; 10 positions match TRBD2. The CDR3 is CSVAGGPIAKNIQYF. Here the CDR3 DNA reads TGCAGCGTAGCGGGGGGGCCGATAGCCAAAAACATTCAGTACTTC.